Listed below are T cell receptor beta chains from one sample, sequenced in a study of blood T cell repertoires in COVID-19. Sequencing used immunoSEQ multiplex PCR; TCRdb keeps in-frame clones, though not all of them. The sample includes fewer than 250,000 clones, approximately 81% of them seen just once. The sample consisted of peripheral blood. Receptor source: a man under 40 with active or convalescent COVID-19. The CDR3 runs from the conserved cysteine through the conserved F or W. A D gene is named only where the DNA matches it firmly. Only some rows state a clone size, as once, few, many or a class for expanded clones.

CDR3 protein | CDR3 DNA | J gene | clone size | D gene | V gene
CAWSRDSFNTGELFF | TGTGCCTGGAGTAGAGACAGTTTTAACACCGGGGAGCTGTTTTTT | TRBJ2-2 | - | - | TRBV30
CASSFTSGGPTDTQYF | TGCGCCAGCAGCTTTACTAGCGGGGGACCCACAGATACGCAGTATTTT | TRBJ2-3 | - | TRBD2 | TRBV5-1
CASSYSAGLFQETQYF | TGTGCCAGCAGTTACTCGGCAGGCCTATTCCAAGAGACCCAGTACTTC | TRBJ2-5 | once | - | TRBV6-6
CASSHRGQASYEQYF | TGTGCCAGCAGCCATCGAGGACAGGCCTCCTACGAGCAGTACTTC | TRBJ2-7 | - | TRBD1 | TRBV3-1/TRBV3-2
CASSLDRGSPLHF | TGTGCCAGCAGCCTGGACAGGGGATCACCCCTCCACTTT | TRBJ1-6 | - | TRBD1 | TRBV7-2
CASSDSLQETQYF | TGTGCCAGCTCCGACTCACTTCAAGAGACCCAGTACTTC | TRBJ2-5 | - | - | TRBV18
CASSLVSPDYGYTF | TGCGCCAGCAGCTTGGTCTCGCCGGACTATGGCTACACCTTC | TRBJ1-2 | - | - | TRBV5-1
CASSYASGGDGYTF | TGTGCCAGCAGTTACGCCTCGGGGGGGGATGGCTACACCTTC | TRBJ1-2 | - | - | TRBV6-5
CASSEARWGGRGAEQYF | TGTGCCAGCAGTGAAGCCCGTTGGGGGGGCCGGGGAGCCGAGCAGTACTTC | TRBJ2-7 | - | - | TRBV27
CASSPGHVETQYF | TGCGCCAGCAGCCCGGGACATGTGGAGACCCAGTACTTC | TRBJ2-5 | - | - | TRBV5-1
CASRRGLNEKLFF | TGTGCCAGCCGAAGGGGCCTTAATGAAAAACTGTTTTTT | TRBJ1-4 | - | - | TRBV14
CASSLALAGRYEQYF | TGCGCCAGCAGCTTGGCTCTAGCGGGAAGATACGAGCAGTACTTC | TRBJ2-7 | - | TRBD2 | TRBV5-1
CASSLGASGNTIYF | TGCGCCAGCAGCTTGGGGGCGAGTGGAAACACCATATATTTT | TRBJ1-3 | - | - | TRBV5-1
CASSTGGTSGRVEQYF | TGCGCCAGCAGCACGGGAGGGACTAGCGGGAGGGTTGAGCAGTACTTC | TRBJ2-7 | few | TRBD2 | TRBV5-1
CASSSWGGSSEKLFF | TGTGCCAGCAGTTCCTGGGGAGGTAGCTCCGAAAAACTGTTTTTT | TRBJ1-4 | - | - | TRBV27
CASRENREGTEAFF | TGTGCCAGCAGGGAAAACAGGGAAGGGACTGAAGCTTTCTTT | TRBJ1-1 | - | - | TRBV28
CSVLWGIEKLFF | TGCAGCGTTCTTTGGGGCATTGAAAAACTGTTTTTT | TRBJ1-4 | - | - | TRBV29-1
CASSTGVGEQYF | TGTGCCAGTTCGACAGGGGTAGGAGAGCAGTACTTC | TRBJ2-7 | - | TRBD1 | TRBV25-1
CASSSGRTSNTEAFF | TGTGCCAGCAGCTCTGGTAGGACTTCGAACACTGAAGCTTTCTTT | TRBJ1-1 | - | - | TRBV5-4
CASSSGTSGIYEQYF | TGTGCCAGCAGTTCCGGGACTAGCGGAATTTACGAGCAGTACTTC | TRBJ2-7 | - | TRBD2 | TRBV27
CASSQEAGGAPKETQYF | TGTGCCAGCAGCCAAGAGGCCGGCGGGGCACCGAAAGAGACCCAGTACTTC | TRBJ2-5 | - | - | TRBV3-1/TRBV3-2
CAWGIAGGALYTQYF | TGTGCCTGGGGGATCGCCGGGGGGGCCCTCTATACGCAGTATTTT | TRBJ2-3 | - | TRBD2 | TRBV30
CAWTPRSGRIDTQYF | TGTGCCTGGACCCCCCGTAGCGGGAGAATAGATACGCAGTATTTT | TRBJ2-3 | - | TRBD2 | TRBV30
CATSPLLAGEGNEQFF | TGTGCCACCAGCCCTCTACTAGCGGGAGAGGGCAATGAGCAGTTCTTC | TRBJ2-1 | - | TRBD2 | TRBV15
CASRPSSGGGPYEQYF | TGTGCCAGCAGGCCGTCTAGCGGGGGTGGACCCTACGAGCAGTACTTC | TRBJ2-7 | - | TRBD2 | TRBV3-1/TRBV3-2
CASSLRTGYEQYF | TGCGCCAGCAGTCTTAGGACAGGCTACGAGCAGTACTTC | TRBJ2-7 | - | TRBD1 | TRBV4-3